Listed below are T cell receptor beta chains from one sample, sequenced in a study of shared clonotypes between healthy human individuals. Repertoires were generated with immunoSEQ multiplex PCR, while TCRdb's copy carries only in-frame clones and drops some. The table records approximately 650,000 clones, around 95% of them present only once. The specimen sequenced was naive CD8+ T cells sorted from blood. The receptors originated from a woman aged 30 to 39 in good health. Each CDR3 is given with its conserved first and last residue. A D gene is named only where the DNA matches it firmly. The size field is filled for only some rows; it gives once, few, many or a size class.

DNA: TGTGCCAGCAGCGTAGGTGTGGCTGGGGCCAACGTCCTGACTTTC; CDR3: CASSVGVAGANVLTF; V: TRBV9; J: TRBJ2-6; size: NA; D: NA
DNA: TGTGCCAGCGGACCCTCCTACGAGCAGTACTTC; CDR3: CASGPSYEQYF; V: TRBV7-4; J: TRBJ2-7; size: NA; D: NA
DNA: TGTGCCAGCAGCCGAGGACAGGGATACACAGATACGCAGTATTTT; CDR3: CASSRGQGYTDTQYF; V: TRBV7-9; J: TRBJ2-3; size: NA; D: TRBD1
DNA: TGTGCCAGTAGTCCCCGGACCCTGAACACTGAAGCTTTCTTT; CDR3: CASSPRTLNTEAFF; V: TRBV19; J: TRBJ1-1; size: NA; D: NA
DNA: TGTGCCAGTGGTGCGGCTAGTTCCTACGAGCAGTACTTC; CDR3: CASGAASSYEQYF; V: TRBV19; J: TRBJ2-7; size: NA; D: NA
DNA: TGTGCCAGCAGTTCAACTATGGTCCCCGAGCAGTACTTC; CDR3: CASSSTMVPEQYF; V: TRBV28; J: TRBJ2-7; size: NA; D: NA
DNA: TGTGCCAGCAGCCCGCGGGCGGGAACCTACGAGCAGTACTTC; CDR3: CASSPRAGTYEQYF; V: TRBV5-5; J: TRBJ2-7; size: NA; D: NA
DNA: TGTGCCAGCAGTGAATTCGGGCGGGAGGACTACGAGCAGTACTTC; CDR3: CASSEFGREDYEQYF; V: TRBV6-1; J: TRBJ2-7; size: NA; D: TRBD2
DNA: TGTGCCAGCAGCCAAGAGCGCGGTCAGCCCCAGCATTTT; CDR3: CASSQERGQPQHF; V: TRBV4-2; J: TRBJ1-5; size: NA; D: NA
DNA: TGTGCCAGCAGTTACTCCCAGGTGGATACGCAGTATTTT; CDR3: CASSYSQVDTQYF; V: TRBV6-5; J: TRBJ2-3; size: NA; D: NA
DNA: TGCGCCAGCAGCCAAACCTCTCGGGGGGGTTACGAGCAGTACTTC; CDR3: CASSQTSRGGYEQYF; V: TRBV4-1; J: TRBJ2-7; size: once; D: TRBD2
DNA: TGTGCCAGCAGCGCTACCCGGGACATGGGTGATACGCAGTATTTT; CDR3: CASSATRDMGDTQYF; V: TRBV5-6; J: TRBJ2-3; size: NA; D: NA
DNA: TGTGCCAGCAGCAGGCAGGGGGGAGGAAATCAGCCCCAGCATTTT; CDR3: CASSRQGGGNQPQHF; V: TRBV5-6; J: TRBJ1-5; size: NA; D: TRBD1
DNA: TGCGCCAGCAGTCAAGTTTTTGACGAGCAGTACTTC; CDR3: CASSQVFDEQYF; V: TRBV23-1; J: TRBJ2-7; size: NA; D: NA
DNA: TGTGCCAGCAGGGGGACAGGGGGTGAGACCCAGTACTTC; CDR3: CASRGTGGETQYF; V: TRBV5-5; J: TRBJ2-5; size: NA; D: TRBD1
DNA: TGTGCCTGGAGTGTAACACTGAACACTGAAGCTTTCTTT; CDR3: CAWSVTLNTEAFF; V: TRBV30; J: TRBJ1-1; size: NA; D: NA
DNA: TGTGCCAGTAGTATTCCCGTACGGGACAGGCAAGAGACCCAGTACTTC; CDR3: CASSIPVRDRQETQYF; V: TRBV19; J: TRBJ2-5; size: NA; D: TRBD1
DNA: TGTGCCAGCAGTCTAGCGGGGATCTACAATGAGCAGTTCTTC; CDR3: CASSLAGIYNEQFF; V: TRBV6-6; J: TRBJ2-1; size: NA; D: TRBD2
DNA: TGTGCCAGCAGCTCACAGGGGATCGGTAGTGCAACTAATGAAAAACTGTTTTTT; CDR3: CASSSQGIGSATNEKLFF; V: TRBV13; J: TRBJ1-4; size: NA; D: TRBD1
DNA: TGTGCCAGCAGCTCAACGGGACTAGCCGCCTCCTACGAGCAGTACTTC; CDR3: CASSSTGLAASYEQYF; V: TRBV5-4; J: TRBJ2-7; size: NA; D: TRBD2
DNA: TGTGCCAGCAGCGGCGAGTTCGGGCAACTACACACAGATACGCAGTATTTT; CDR3: CASSGEFGQLHTDTQYF; V: TRBV7-6; J: TRBJ2-3; size: once; D: NA
DNA: TGCGCCAGCAGCCAACCTAGCGGGAGCTCCTACGAGCAGTACTTC; CDR3: CASSQPSGSSYEQYF; V: TRBV4-1; J: TRBJ2-7; size: NA; D: TRBD2
DNA: TGTGCCAGCAAAGGCCCTAATGAAAAACTGTTTTTT; CDR3: CASKGPNEKLFF; V: TRBV6-5; J: TRBJ1-4; size: NA; D: NA
DNA: TGTGCCAGCAGCCAAGATGCTTTCTACCGGGAGGGTGAGCAGTTCTTC; CDR3: CASSQDAFYREGEQFF; V: TRBV14; J: TRBJ2-1; size: NA; D: TRBD2
DNA: TGTGCCAGCAGTTTCACGGGACAGTACAATGAGCAGTTCTTC; CDR3: CASSFTGQYNEQFF; V: TRBV27; J: TRBJ2-1; size: NA; D: TRBD1
DNA: TGCGCCAGCAGCTTAAGGACTAGACCGGACGAGCAGTACTTC; CDR3: CASSLRTRPDEQYF; V: TRBV5-1; J: TRBJ2-7; size: NA; D: TRBD2
DNA: TGCGCCAGCAGCTTGGGAACTAGCGGGAGGGCCGTAGAGACCCAGTACTTC; CDR3: CASSLGTSGRAVETQYF; V: TRBV5-1; J: TRBJ2-5; size: NA; D: TRBD2
DNA: TGTGCCAGCAGGTGGTGGGGACAGGATTCTGGAAACACCATATATTTT; CDR3: CASRWWGQDSGNTIYF; V: TRBV7-9; J: TRBJ1-3; size: once; D: TRBD1
DNA: TGTGCCAGCAGCGGGACAGGGGGCTTCTATGAGCAGTTCTTC; CDR3: CASSGTGGFYEQFF; V: TRBV9; J: TRBJ2-1; size: NA; D: TRBD1
DNA: TGCGCCAGCAGCCCCAGCGGGATGAGCAATCAGCCCCAGCATTTT; CDR3: CASSPSGMSNQPQHF; V: TRBV5-1; J: TRBJ1-5; size: NA; D: NA
DNA: TGTGCCAGCAGTTTAACGACCCCCAATGAGCAGTTCTTC; CDR3: CASSLTTPNEQFF; V: TRBV27; J: TRBJ2-1; size: NA; D: NA
DNA: TGTGCCAGCAGCCAAGCTTCGGCAGCGGGATCGGTGGAGACCCAGTACTTC; CDR3: CASSQASAAGSVETQYF; V: TRBV11-2; J: TRBJ2-5; size: NA; D: TRBD2
DNA: TGTGCCAGCAGCTTAGGATACTCTGGCTACACCTTC; CDR3: CASSLGYSGYTF; V: TRBV11-3; J: TRBJ1-2; size: NA; D: NA
DNA: TGCGCCAGCAGCCAAGATTCACTAGCGGTACGAGGCTCCTACGAGCAGTACTTC; CDR3: CASSQDSLAVRGSYEQYF; V: TRBV4-1; J: TRBJ2-7; size: NA; D: TRBD2
DNA: TGTGCCAGCAGCAGGGGGACTAGCGGGAGTCGGGATACGCAGTATTTT; CDR3: CASSRGTSGSRDTQYF; V: TRBV7-3; J: TRBJ2-3; size: NA; D: TRBD2
DNA: TGTGCCAGCAGCCAAGGGTTAGACGGTCGGTTCTTC; CDR3: CASSQGLDGRFF; V: TRBV4-2; J: TRBJ2-1; size: once; D: NA
DNA: TGTGCCAGCAGCTTGGCAACAGTGACGAACACCGGGGAGCTGTTTTTT; CDR3: CASSLATVTNTGELFF; V: TRBV5-4; J: TRBJ2-2; size: NA; D: NA
DNA: TGTGCCAGCAGTCCGGGTCTGGGACAGGGTATGTTAGGTAGCAATCAGCCCCAGCATTTT; CDR3: CASSPGLGQGMLGSNQPQHF; V: TRBV28; J: TRBJ1-5; size: NA; D: TRBD1
DNA: TGTGCCAGCAGCTTAGTGGGCAGGGGCACTGAAGCTTTCTTT; CDR3: CASSLVGRGTEAFF; V: TRBV11-1; J: TRBJ1-1; size: NA; D: NA
DNA: TGCAGCGTTGCTCCGGGACTAGCGTACGAGCAGTACTTC; CDR3: CSVAPGLAYEQYF; V: TRBV29-1; J: TRBJ2-7; size: NA; D: TRBD2
DNA: TGTGCCAGCAGCCAGGGATTCTCTGGAAACACCATATATTTT; CDR3: CASSQGFSGNTIYF; V: TRBV14; J: TRBJ1-3; size: NA; D: NA
DNA: TGTGCCAGCAGTTTAGCTGGGAACACCGGGGAGCTGTTTTTT; CDR3: CASSLAGNTGELFF; V: TRBV27; J: TRBJ2-2; size: NA; D: NA